This TCR beta chain was captured in a study of blood T cell repertoires in COVID-19. Study at large: There were acute and convalescent COVID-19 samples, and they came from the United States, Italy and Spain. The analysed material was cDNA or gDNA that came from T cells, B-cell-depleted T cells, or PBMCs.

Germline values: CDR1 SEHNR, CDR2 FQNEAQ (reference sequence). Between the trimmed V and J ends, which lost 1 base and 2 bases, there was a span of 11 bases. This CDR3 is 16 amino acids long. Comments on this clone: The sample has other DNA sequences that encode this CDR3 too.

Using immunoSEQ multiplex PCR, the repertoire was profiled, and TCRdb retains in-frame clones only, with some absent. The sample holds roughly 86,000 clones; around nine tenths are singletons and the top ten take 4.9%. The chain employs TRBV7-9 and TRBJ1-4, with D possibly matching TRBD1 (5 bases). This receptor was taken from a man aged 50-60 years with active or convalescent COVID-19. The sequenced sample consisted of peripheral blood. CDR3 amino acids: CASSLVSGTTNEKLFF. CDR3 bases: TGTGCCAGCAGCTTAGTTTCCGGGACTACTAATGAAAAACTGTTTTTT.